A single sample gave rise to the 3 T cell receptor beta chains below, sequenced in a study of blood T cell repertoires in COVID-19. TCRdb's copy holds only in-frame clones and misses some; the assay was immunoSEQ multiplex PCR. Among approximately 62,000 clones listed, 90% were seen once. What was sequenced was peripheral blood. The receptors were gathered from a human donor with active COVID-19. The donor label of this sample is uncertain.

The chain joins TRBV10-3 to TRBJ1-5, with D unresolved. The germline CDR1 and CDR2 sequences are ENHRY and SYGVKD. Trimming removed 10 bases from V and 7 bases from J, with 11 bases in between. CDR3 length equals 11 residues. CDR3 residues: CATAPGQPQHF. For the CDR3, the DNA is TGTGCCACCGCCCCGGGGCAGCCCCAGCATTTT.

The V and J genes are TRBV6-4 and TRBJ2-1; 10 bases agree with TRBD2. Per germline, CDR1 MRHNA and CDR2 SNTAGT. The V gene end was trimmed by 0 bases and the J gene end by 5 bases; junction bases not matched to a gene: 4. The CDR3 sequence is 16 residues long. Here the CDR3 DNA reads TGTGCCAGCAGTGACTCCATTAGCGGGGGGCACAATGAGCAGTTCTTC. Translation: CASSDSISGGHNEQFF.

The CDR3 DNA reads TGTGCCAGCAGTTTAACATTAAGCGGGGGGTTGTACAATGAGCAGTTCTTC. Translated: CASSLTLSGGLYNEQFF. The V call is TRBV27, the J call TRBJ2-1, with 9 bases identical to TRBD2. This CDR3 is 17 amino acids long. Germline V gene data show CDR1 as MNHEY and CDR2 as SMNVEV (reference sequence). With V trimmed by 2 bases and J by 4 bases, 9 bases remained unmatched.